This T cell receptor (beta chain) derives from a study of Tregs in tolerant kidney transplant recipients. Produced via immunoSEQ multiplex PCR; TCRdb's table is partial and in-frame only. The sample holds under 300,000 clones; around 81% are singletons and the top ten take 0.64%. V lost 3 bases, J lost 3 bases, and 9 bases lay in between. This CDR3 is 15 amino acids long. Germline loops: CDR1 KGHSH, CDR2 LQKENI. The TCR comes from a human donor in good health. Sequenced: CD4+ T cells from blood. This chain links TRBV18 with TRBJ2-6; no definite D call. CDR3 sequence reads: CASSPARNGANVLTF. CDR3 DNA sequence: TGTGCCAGCTCACCCGCACGAAATGGGGCCAACGTCCTGACTTTC.